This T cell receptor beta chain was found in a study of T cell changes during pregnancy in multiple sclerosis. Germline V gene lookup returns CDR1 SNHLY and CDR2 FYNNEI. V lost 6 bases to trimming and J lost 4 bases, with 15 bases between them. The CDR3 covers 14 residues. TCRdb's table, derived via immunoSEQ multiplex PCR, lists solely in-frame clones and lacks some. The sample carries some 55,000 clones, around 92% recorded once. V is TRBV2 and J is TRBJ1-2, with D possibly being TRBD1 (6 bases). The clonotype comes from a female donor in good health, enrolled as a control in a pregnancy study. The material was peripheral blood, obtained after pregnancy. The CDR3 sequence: CASRLRTESYGYTF. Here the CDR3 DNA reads TGTGCCAGCAGGCTTAGGACAGAAAGCTATGGCTACACCTTC.